What follows are 20 T cell receptor beta chains derived from one specimen sequenced in a study of shared T cell receptors in the human thymus. Libraries were prepared by immunoSEQ multiplex PCR; TCRdb keeps only in-frame clonotypes and omits some of them. This table holds under 850,000 clones, roughly 90% found once. This same sample was also part of a study on human thymus T cells.

Material: thymocytes. These receptor sequences come from a boy less than two years old with a congenital heart defect.

V usage is TRBV6-1 and J usage is TRBJ2-7; D is possibly TRBD2 (6 bases). V was cut by 7 bases and J by 6 bases, with 16 bases left in between. CDR1 is MNHNS and CDR2 is SASEGT in the germline V gene. The length of the CDR3 is 13 residues. The CDR3: CASTARLVVEQYF. CDR3 nucleotides: TGTGCCAGCACGGCGCGACTAGTGGTCGAGCAGTACTTC.

The rearrangement uses TRBV19 and TRBJ1-1; 10 nucleotides align to TRBD1. This CDR3 is built from 14 residues. V shed 8 bases, J shed 1 base, and the junction held 4 bases outside the gene matches. CDR1 is LNHDA, CDR2 SQIVND, per germline (reference sequence). CDR3 nucleotides: TGTGCCAGTGACAGGGGGCTGGGGAACACTGAAGCTTTCTTT. Translation gives CASDRGLGNTEAFF.

This chain connects TRBV21-1 to TRBJ2-7; the table's D gene call, TRBD2, was not cross checked with the DNA. TRBV21-1 corresponds to a pseudogene. This CDR3 spans 13 amino acids. The chain's CDR3 is CARQHGGTYEQYF. CDR3 nucleotide sequence: TGTGCCAGACAACATGGCGGTACCTACGAGCAGTACTTC.

This chain links TRBV4-3 with TRBJ2-1, with TRBD2 identical over 7 bases. The CDR3 contains 15 residues. Germline V gene data show CDR1 as LGHNA and CDR2 as YSLEER. V shed 0 bases and J 6 bases; nucleotides not matched to a gene: 5. This CDR3 is CASSQDMGRANEQFF. The CDR3, as DNA: TGCGCCAGCAGCCAAGATATGGGGAGGGCCAATGAGCAGTTCTTC.

The rearrangement links TRBV4-1 to TRBJ2-6, with 7 bases identical to TRBD1. CDR1 and CDR2 from the germline V gene are MGHRA and YSYEKL. The CDR3 totals 15 residues. V gave up 5 bases and J gave up 0 bases; unmatched junction bases: 1. CDR3 coding DNA: TGCGCCAGCAGCGACAGGGTCTCTGGGGCCAACGTCCTGACTTTC. It translates to CASSDRVSGANVLTF.

This clone was detected only once. The chain is built from TRBV19 and TRBJ2-1; 13 bases line up with TRBD2. The V gene end was trimmed by 2 bases and the J gene end by 0 bases; junction bases not matched to a gene: 7. The CDR3 has 19 residues. Germline values: CDR1 LNHDA, CDR2 SQIVND (reference sequence). The CDR3 region is CASSIRTSGRPSSYNEQFF. The CDR3 DNA sequence: TGTGCCAGTAGTATAAGGACTAGCGGGAGACCTAGCTCCTACAATGAGCAGTTCTTC. Full variable domain (rest looked up from reference TRBV19 and TRBJ2-1): DGGITQSPKYLFRKEGQNVTLSCEQNLNHDAMYWYRQDPGQGLRLIYYSQIVNDFQKGDIAEGYSVSREKKESFPLTVTSAQKNPTAFYLCASSIRTSGRPSSYNEQFFGPGTRLTVL.

The chain couples TRBV2 to TRBJ1-4; the D gene is possibly TRBD1 (5 bases). Germline values: CDR1 SNHLY, CDR2 FYNNEI. The V end was cut by 0 bases, the J end by 6 bases, with 14 bases between. The CDR3 length is 16 residues. The CDR3 DNA reads TGTGCCAGCAGTGAAGCGAGTCGGGGGGTAGATGAAAAACTGTTTTTT. It is translated as CASSEASRGVDEKLFF.

The CDR3 nucleotides read TGTGCCAGCAGCTTAGTGGGCCGTGTCCACACCGGGGAGCTGTTTTTT. This encodes CASSLVGRVHTGELFF. The gene calls are TRBV13 and TRBJ2-2; no reliable D call. Trimming pared 1 base from V and 3 bases from J, leaving 12 bases between. Germline V lookup: CDR1 PRHDT, CDR2 FYEKMQ (reference sequence). There are 16 residues in the CDR3. Using reference TRBV13 and TRBJ2-2 for the parts outside the CDR3, the full variable domain is AAGVIQSPRHLIKEKRETATLKCYPIPRHDTVYWYQQGPGQDPQFLISFYEKMQSDKGSIPDRFSAQQFSDYHSELNMSSLELGDSALYFCASSLVGRVHTGELFFGEGSRLTVL.

V usage is TRBV4-2 and J usage is TRBJ2-1; 11 bases align to TRBD2. Unmatched junction bases numbered 8, after V lost 3 bases and J lost 4 bases. The CDR3 runs 17 residues. CDR1 and CDR2 (germline): LGHNA, YNFKEQ. In DNA form, the CDR3 reads TGTGCCAGCAGCCACCATACCGGGACTAGCGGATACAATGAGCAGTTCTTC. Translating it yields CASSHHTGTSGYNEQFF.

This chain joins TRBV11-2 and TRBJ2-7; D is unresolved. The CDR3 is 13 amino acids. V dropped 0 bases and J dropped 4 bases, with 7 bases sitting between them. Looked up from germline, CDR1 is SGHAT and CDR2 is FQNNGV. This CDR3 reads CASSLDQFYEQYF. CDR3 in DNA: TGTGCCAGCAGCTTAGATCAGTTTTACGAGCAGTACTTC.

The V and J genes are TRBV19 and TRBJ1-4; possibly TRBD1 for D (5 bases). The germline V gene has CDR1 LNHDA and CDR2 SQIVND (reference sequence). V was cut by 3 bases and J by 7 bases, with 15 bases left in between. The CDR3 is made up of 15 amino acids. The CDR3 spells CASSIWGSSREKLFF. CDR3 nucleotide sequence: TGTGCCAGTAGTATCTGGGGCAGTAGTCGTGAAAAACTGTTTTTT. The full variable domain, with the rest looked up from reference TRBV19 and TRBJ1-4, is DGGITQSPKYLFRKEGQNVTLSCEQNLNHDAMYWYRQDPGQGLRLIYYSQIVNDFQKGDIAEGYSVSREKKESFPLTVTSAQKNPTAFYLCASSIWGSSREKLFFGSGTQLSVL.

This chain connects TRBV4-3 to TRBJ2-2, with 16 positions matching TRBD2. The trim removed 4 bases at V and 2 bases at J, leaving 10 bases unmatched. This CDR3 has 20 amino acids. Per germline, CDR1 LGHNA and CDR2 YSLEER. CDR3 sequence reads: CASSRRPGTSGRVNTGELFF. The CDR3 DNA is TGCGCCAGCAGCCGTCGACCCGGGACTAGCGGGAGGGTCAACACCGGGGAGCTGTTTTTT.

The chain uses TRBV13 and TRBJ2-7, with TRBD1 identical over 11 bases. V shed 1 base, J shed 3 bases, and the junction held 2 bases outside the gene matches. Germline loops: CDR1 PRHDT, CDR2 FYEKMQ (reference sequence). CDR3 length: 15 residues. This chain's CDR3 is CASSLAGTGGYEQYF. The CDR3 DNA reads TGTGCCAGCAGCTTAGCCGGGACAGGGGGCTACGAGCAGTACTTC.

This sequence joins TRBV5-5 and TRBJ2-1; D may be TRBD2 (6 bases). CDR1 SGHKS and CDR2 YYEKEE come from the germline V gene (reference sequence). The CDR3 totals 16 residues. Between the trimmed V and J ends, which lost 6 bases and 3 bases, there was a span of 19 bases. CDR3 sequence reads: CASTPGGRGGYNEQFF. As DNA, the CDR3 is TGTGCCAGCACCCCTGGGGGGAGAGGCGGCTACAATGAGCAGTTCTTC.

The chain couples TRBV30 to TRBJ1-1, with 7 bases fitting TRBD1. Germline V CDR1 and CDR2: GTSNPN, SVGIG (reference sequence). This CDR3 region has 15 residues. J lost 2 bases, V lost 0 bases, and 6 bases had no gene match. This chain's CDR3 is CAWSVRDSENTEAFF. In DNA form, the CDR3 reads TGTGCCTGGAGTGTACGGGACAGCGAAAACACTGAAGCTTTCTTT.

The V call is TRBV28, the J call TRBJ2-7; TRBD1 matches 8 bases. The CDR3 is 14 amino acids. From germline, CDR1 is MDHEN and CDR2 SYDVKM. Unmatched junction bases numbered 4, after V lost 6 bases and J lost 0 bases. This chain's CDR3 is CASRRTGSSYEQYF. The CDR3 DNA follows: TGTGCCAGCAGAAGGACAGGGAGCTCCTACGAGCAGTACTTC.

The V gene is TRBV19, the J gene TRBJ1-5, with 9 positions matching TRBD1. The V gene end was trimmed by 7 bases and the J gene end by 3 bases; junction bases not matched to a gene: 4. The germline V gene has CDR1 LNHDA and CDR2 SQIVND (reference sequence). This CDR3 is built from 14 residues. CDR3 sequence (DNA): TGTGCCAGTACTAGGACAGGGGCCAATCAGCCCCAGCATTTT. Translated, it gives CASTRTGANQPQHF.

The CDR3 DNA reads TGTGCCAGCAGTTACTCGGGGGGATTAATAGACACCATATATTTT. As protein: CASSYSGGLIDTIYF. This sequence joins TRBV6-5 and TRBJ1-3; TRBD1 is a possible D gene (5 bases). V was shortened by 0 bases and J by 8 bases, with 14 bases between the two germline ends. Germline CDR1 MNHEY, CDR2 SVGAGI. This CDR3 is built from 15 residues.

The rearrangement joins TRBV20-1 to TRBJ1-2; D perhaps matches TRBD1 (6 bases). Trimming left V 7 bases short and J 2 bases short, with 8 bases between. The CDR3 covers 11 residues. Per the germline V gene, CDR1 is DFQATT and CDR2 is SNEGSKA (reference sequence). The CDR3 region is CSEQGNYGYTF. The CDR3 DNA sequence: TGCAGTGAACAGGGAAACTATGGCTACACCTTC.

The chain couples TRBV19 to TRBJ1-2; 10 bases are shared with TRBD1. CDR3 length: 15 amino acids. V lost 7 bases, J lost 8 bases, and 13 bases stayed unmatched. Germline V lookup: CDR1 LNHDA, CDR2 SQIVND (reference sequence). The CDR3 sequence is CASTPGQGKLRGYTF. The CDR3, as DNA: TGTGCCAGTACCCCGGGACAGGGGAAATTAAGGGGCTACACCTTC. Full variable domain (remainder filled in from reference TRBV19 and TRBJ1-2): DGGITQSPKYLFRKEGQNVTLSCEQNLNHDAMYWYRQDPGQGLRLIYYSQIVNDFQKGDIAEGYSVSREKKESFPLTVTSAQKNPTAFYLCASTPGQGKLRGYTFGSGTRLTVV.